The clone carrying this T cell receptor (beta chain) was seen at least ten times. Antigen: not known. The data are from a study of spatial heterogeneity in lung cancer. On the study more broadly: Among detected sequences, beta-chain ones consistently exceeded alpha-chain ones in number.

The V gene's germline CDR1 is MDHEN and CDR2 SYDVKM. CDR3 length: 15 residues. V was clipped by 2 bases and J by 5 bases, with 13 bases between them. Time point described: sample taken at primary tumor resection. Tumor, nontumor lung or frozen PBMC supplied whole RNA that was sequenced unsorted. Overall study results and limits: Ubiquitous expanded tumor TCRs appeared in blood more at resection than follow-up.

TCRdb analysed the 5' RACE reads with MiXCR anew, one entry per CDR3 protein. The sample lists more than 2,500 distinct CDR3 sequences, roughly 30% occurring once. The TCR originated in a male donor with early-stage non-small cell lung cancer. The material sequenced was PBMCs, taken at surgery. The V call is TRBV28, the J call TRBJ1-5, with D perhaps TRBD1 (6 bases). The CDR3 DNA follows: TGTGCCAGCAGTTTAACCGGGACACTCTATCAGCCCCAGCATTTT. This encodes CASSLTGTLYQPQHF.